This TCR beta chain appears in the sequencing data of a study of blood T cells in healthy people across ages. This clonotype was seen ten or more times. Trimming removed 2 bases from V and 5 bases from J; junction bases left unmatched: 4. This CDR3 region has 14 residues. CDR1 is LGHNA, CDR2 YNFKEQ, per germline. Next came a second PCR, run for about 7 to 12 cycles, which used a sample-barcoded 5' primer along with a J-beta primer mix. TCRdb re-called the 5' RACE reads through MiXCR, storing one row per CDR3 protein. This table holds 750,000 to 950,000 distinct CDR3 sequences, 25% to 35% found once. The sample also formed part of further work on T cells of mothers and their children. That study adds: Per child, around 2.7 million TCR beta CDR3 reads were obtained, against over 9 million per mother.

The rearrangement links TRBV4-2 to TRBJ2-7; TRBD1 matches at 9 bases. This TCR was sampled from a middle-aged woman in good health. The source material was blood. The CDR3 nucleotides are TGTGCCAGCAGCCAACGCCGACAGGGGGACGAGCAGTACTTC. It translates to CASSQRRQGDEQYF.